A single sample gave rise to the 21 T cell receptor beta chains below, sequenced in a study of cytomegalovirus exposure and HLA in healthy donors. PCR amplification relied on 60 Vbeta primers (plus 13 Jbeta primers). Assay: immunoSEQ multiplex PCR; the TCRdb copy retains only in-frame clones and omits some. The sample carries 65,000 to 90,000 clones, 60% to 85% recorded once. Sequencing input: PBMCs. The receptors here all came from a man aged 65 to 79 in good health and CMV-seronegative.

V gene TRBV5-1 combines with J gene TRBJ2-5; the match to TRBD2 covers 9 bases. The CDR3 covers 16 residues. Per germline, CDR1 SGHRS and CDR2 YFSETQ. Germline trimming cut 4 bases from V and 2 bases from J; bases unmatched to any gene: 9. CDR3 coding DNA: TGCGCCAGCAGCATTCAGACTAGCGGTGCACAAGAGACCCAGTACTTC. Its translation: CASSIQTSGAQETQYF.

V gene TRBV6-6 combines with J gene TRBJ2-7; D may be TRBD1 (5 bases). The CDR3 is 13 residues long. The germline V and J ends were trimmed by 5 bases and 4 bases, with 12 bases remaining between them. Germline lookup yields CDR1 MNHNY and CDR2 SVGAGI (reference sequence). The CDR3, as DNA: TGTGCCAGCAGTCTGACAGCCCCTTACGAGCAGTACTTC. Translation: CASSLTAPYEQYF.

This CDR3 reads CASSEAGTGYTEAFF. Written as DNA, the CDR3 is TGTGCCAGCAGTGAAGCTGGGACAGGGTACACTGAAGCTTTCTTT. This chain links TRBV6-1 with TRBJ1-1, with 9 bases aligning to TRBD1. This CDR3 region has 15 residues. In germline, CDR1 is MNHNS, CDR2 SASEGT. The trim removed 0 bases at V and 3 bases at J, leaving 2 bases unmatched.

The chain is built from TRBV2 and TRBJ1-6; 7 nucleotides line up with TRBD1. J gave up 6 bases and V 4 bases, and 3 bases lay outside the gene matches. Germline V CDR1 and CDR2: SNHLY, FYNNEI. The CDR3 covers 14 residues. This chain's CDR3 is CASSGQGSNSPLHF. The CDR3 DNA reads as TGTGCCAGCAGTGGACAGGGATCTAATTCACCCCTCCACTTT.

The V gene is TRBV29-1, the J gene TRBJ1-2; tentative D call: TRBD1 (6 bases). From germline, CDR1 is SQVTM and CDR2 ANQGSEA. Trimming stripped 5 bases from V and 2 bases from J, with 12 bases between. The CDR3 covers 13 residues. CDR3: CSVRTDRNYGYTF. The CDR3 DNA is TGCAGCGTTAGGACGGACAGAAACTATGGCTACACCTTC.

The genes are TRBV18 and TRBJ2-2, with 9 bases lining up with TRBD2. After removal of 1 base from V and 1 base from J, the junction contained 1 base not matched to a gene. CDR3 size: 16 residues. Germline loops: CDR1 KGHSH, CDR2 LQKENI. The CDR3 nucleotides are TGTGCCAGCTCACCACTAGCGGGGGAGAACACCGGGGAGCTGTTTTTT. Its translation is CASSPLAGENTGELFF.

V is TRBV25-1 and J is TRBJ1-2; D remains unclear. Trimming took off 1 base at V and 6 bases at J, with 12 bases between the two ends. The CDR3 extends over 14 amino acids. Germline CDR1 is MGHDK and CDR2 is SYGVNS. The CDR3 DNA reads TGTGCCAGCAGTGAATTAGCACTGTCGGATGGCTACACCTTC. It translates to CASSELALSDGYTF.

This clone has just a few counts. This chain joins TRBV29-1 and TRBJ1-1, with D perhaps matching TRBD1 (6 bases). V lost 7 bases to trimming and J lost 1 base, with 10 bases between them. Germline CDR1 is SQVTM and CDR2 is ANQGSEA. CDR3 length equals 12 residues. CDR3 region: CSGGQQNTEAFF. The DNA for the CDR3 is TGCAGCGGAGGACAGCAGAACACTGAAGCTTTCTTT.

The chain combines TRBV11-2 with TRBJ2-1; maybe TRBD1 (5 bases). From germline, CDR1 is SGHAT and CDR2 FQNNGV. Trimming cost V 7 bases and J 7 bases, with 14 bases left between them. The CDR3 consists of 13 residues. In DNA form, the CDR3 reads TGTGCCAGCACCCCCCAGGGCGAGAATGAGCAGTTCTTC. Its translation: CASTPQGENEQFF.

The V and J genes are TRBV21-1 and TRBJ1-5; no DNA check was done on the table's D call, TRBD1. TRBV21-1 is a pseudogene. This CDR3 is built from 17 residues. CDR3 amino acids: CASSKPGQGTDNQPQHF. The CDR3 DNA is TGTGCCAGCAGCAAACCGGGACAGGGAACGGACAATCAGCCCCAGCATTTT.

The chain is built from TRBV30 and TRBJ2-7, with D possibly being TRBD2 (6 bases). Trimming pared 2 bases from V and 7 bases from J, leaving 18 bases between. CDR1 and CDR2 from the germline V gene are GTSNPN and SVGIG (reference sequence). This CDR3 region has 14 residues. CDR3 DNA: TGTGCCTGGAGTCCCAATGGGGAGGCGAAGGAGCAGTACTTC. Its translation: CAWSPNGEAKEQYF.

This chain uses TRBV5-1 with TRBJ1-2; 9 bases map to TRBD1. The V and J ends lost 3 bases and 5 bases, in that order; junction bases with no gene match: 8. Germline CDR1 and CDR2: SGHRS and YFSETQ. This CDR3 comprises 15 residues. In DNA, the CDR3 is TGCGCCAGCAGCTCGGGGACAGGGCCCTTATATGGCTACACCTTC. Residues: CASSSGTGPLYGYTF.

In its sample, this clone was seen a few times. The chain joins TRBV10-3 to TRBJ1-6, with 10 bases aligning to TRBD1. The CDR3 runs to 16 residues. The germline CDR1 and CDR2 sequences are ENHRY and SYGVKD. V lost 0 bases to trimming and J lost 6 bases; unmatched junction nucleotides: 2. In DNA form, the CDR3 reads TGTGCCATCAGTGAGTCGACAGGGGGCTTTAATTCACCCCTCCACTTT. Translation gives CAISESTGGFNSPLHF.

The V and J genes are TRBV11-2 and TRBJ1-2; the D is unclear. V lost 5 bases and J lost 8, with 15 bases in between. CDR1 SGHAT and CDR2 FQNNGV come from the germline V gene. The CDR3 is 13 amino acids. The CDR3 spells CASSPRRATGYTF. The CDR3 DNA reads as TGTGCCAGCAGCCCCCGGCGGGCGACGGGCTACACCTTC.

V usage is TRBV18 and J usage is TRBJ1-1; TRBD1 is a possible D gene (5 bases). The germline gives CDR1 KGHSH, CDR2 LQKENI. The CDR3 is 14 amino acids. The germline V and J ends were trimmed by 4 bases and 0 bases, with 9 bases remaining between them. The CDR3 region has the DNA TGTGCCAGCTCACGGTTGGACATGAACACTGAAGCTTTCTTT. Protein sequence: CASSRLDMNTEAFF.

The gene calls are TRBV7-9 and TRBJ2-7; 14 positions match TRBD2. Trimming took 5 bases from V and 2 from J; bases not matched to a gene: 8. There are 17 residues in the CDR3. Germline V lookup: CDR1 SEHNR, CDR2 FQNEAQ (reference sequence). CDR3 loop: CASSPGTSGGGAYEQYF. The CDR3 DNA sequence: TGTGCCAGCAGCCCAGGGACTAGCGGGGGTGGGGCCTACGAGCAGTACTTC.

V and J are TRBV27 and TRBJ2-7, with D possibly matching TRBD2 (6 bases). The CDR3 length is 12 residues. Germline assignment: CDR1 MNHEY and CDR2 SMNVEV (reference sequence). V was trimmed by 5 bases and J by 3 bases, leaving 8 bases between them. The CDR3 DNA reads as TGTGCCAGCAGTCCCGGGGGCTACGAGCAGTACTTC. Amino acids: CASSPGGYEQYF.

This chain links TRBV28 with TRBJ2-7; TRBD1 matches at 8 bases. The length of the CDR3 is 13 residues. V was clipped by 6 bases and J by 5 bases; unmatched bases: 6. Germline V CDR1 and CDR2: MDHEN, SYDVKM. As DNA, the CDR3 is TGTGCCAGCAGGAGGACAGGGAACGACGAGCAGTACTTC. Protein product: CASRRTGNDEQYF.

This chain links TRBV18 with TRBJ2-7; D ambiguous. CDR1 and CDR2 (germline): KGHSH, LQKENI. The CDR3 spans 13 residues. Trimming removed 0 bases at V and 3 bases at J, with 6 bases between. CDR3 protein: CASSPPSGYEQYF. CDR3 DNA: TGTGCCAGCTCACCACCATCCGGCTACGAGCAGTACTTC.

This chain connects TRBV2 to TRBJ2-5; the D gene is possibly TRBD1 (5 bases). The length of the CDR3 is 14 residues. Deletions cut 3 bases from V and 2 bases from J, with 10 bases between. CDR1 and CDR2 (germline): SNHLY, FYNNEI. CDR3 sequence: CASSDGRAQETQYF. CDR3 in DNA: TGTGCCAGCAGTGACGGCAGGGCACAAGAGACCCAGTACTTC.

This sequence joins TRBV28 and TRBJ2-6, with 8 bases fitting TRBD1. CDR1 is MDHEN and CDR2 is SYDVKM in the germline V gene. The CDR3 has 16 residues. V lost 10 bases to trimming and J lost 2 bases; unmatched junction nucleotides: 10. DNA for the CDR3: TGTGCCACCAAGTTTGGGACAGGTCCTGGGGCCAACGTCCTGACTTTC. Translation: CATKFGTGPGANVLTF.